These T cell receptor beta chains were read from a single sample in a study of cytomegalovirus exposure and HLA in healthy donors. Data came from immunoSEQ multiplex PCR; TCRdb stores just in-frame clones and leaves some out. This table holds more than 70,000 clones, 90% to 96% found once. The sequenced sample consisted of PBMCs. All receptors derive from a man aged 18 to 29 in good health and CMV-seropositive. The CDR3 runs from the conserved cysteine through the conserved F or W. A D gene is named only where the DNA matches it firmly. Size is stated for part of the rows, as once, few or many counts, or as a class when the clone is expanded.

D	size	J	V	DNA	CDR3
NA	NA	TRBJ2-7	TRBV9	TGTGCCAGCAGCCCGCGGGACAGCACCTACGAGCAGTACTTC	CASSPRDSTYEQYF
NA	NA	TRBJ2-1	TRBV6-6	TGTGCCAGCAGTTACCTAAATGAGCAGTTCTTC	CASSYLNEQFF
TRBD2	NA	TRBJ2-7	TRBV27	TGTGCCAGTATGTCCTCTAGCGGGAGGGCCCGCGCGTACGAGCAGTACTTC	CASMSSSGRARAYEQYF
NA	NA	TRBJ2-1	TRBV9	TGTGCCAGCAGCTTAGCGACAGGCCTCAATGAGCAGTTCTTC	CASSLATGLNEQFF
TRBD2	NA	TRBJ2-3	TRBV7-9	TGTGCCCGGGGGGCTAGCGGGAGAACAGATACGCAGTATTTT	CARGASGRTDTQYF
NA	once	TRBJ2-5	TRBV28	TGTGCCAGCAGTTTAGTCGGGCAAGAGACCCAGTACTTC	CASSLVGQETQYF
TRBD1	NA	TRBJ1-1	TRBV7-9	TGTGCCAGCAGCTCTCCGACAGGGGGCACTGAAGCTTTCTTT	CASSSPTGGTEAFF
NA	NA	TRBJ2-7	TRBV7-9	TGTGCCAGCAGGTCGACCTCGGGGAAAGACTCCTACGAGCAGTACTTC	CASRSTSGKDSYEQYF
NA	NA	TRBJ1-5	TRBV27	TGTGCCAGCAGTTTAGACAGCTACAATCAGCCCCAGCATTTT	CASSLDSYNQPQHF
NA	once	TRBJ2-3	TRBV2	TGTGCCAGCAGTCCACAACCTAGCACAGATACGCAGTATTTT	CASSPQPSTDTQYF
TRBD1	NA	TRBJ1-1	TRBV6-6	TGTGCCAGCGGGACAGGGAACACTGAAGCTTTCTTT	CASGTGNTEAFF
NA	NA	TRBJ2-7	TRBV9	TGTGCCAGCAGCGTGGACAGTACCTACGAGCAGTACTTC	CASSVDSTYEQYF
TRBD1	NA	TRBJ2-7	TRBV2	TGTGCCAGATGGGCAGGTGGTACAGGGGGCGAGCAGTACTTC	CARWAGGTGGEQYF
NA	NA	TRBJ2-7	TRBV5-1	TGCGCCAGCAGCTTAAGAGGAAACTCCTACGAGCAGTACTTC	CASSLRGNSYEQYF
TRBD2	NA	TRBJ2-7	TRBV7-2	TGTGCCAGCAGCGCCAGCGGGGTCGAGCAGTACTTC	CASSASGVEQYF
NA	NA	TRBJ2-7	TRBV7-3	TGTGCCAGCAGCCCCTTTACGGGATCCTACGAGCAGTACTTC	CASSPFTGSYEQYF